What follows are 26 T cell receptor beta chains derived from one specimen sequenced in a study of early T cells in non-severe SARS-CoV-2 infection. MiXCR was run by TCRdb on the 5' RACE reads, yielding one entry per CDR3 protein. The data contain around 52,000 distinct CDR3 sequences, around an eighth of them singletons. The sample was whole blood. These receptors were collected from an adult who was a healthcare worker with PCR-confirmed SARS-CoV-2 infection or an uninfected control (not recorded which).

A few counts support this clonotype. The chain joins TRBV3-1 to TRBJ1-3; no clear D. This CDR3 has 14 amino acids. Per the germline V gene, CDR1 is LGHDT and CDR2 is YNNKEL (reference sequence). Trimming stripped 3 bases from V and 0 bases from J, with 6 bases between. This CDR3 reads CASSQANSGNTIYF. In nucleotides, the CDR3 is TGTGCCAGCAGCCAGGCAAACTCTGGAAACACCATATATTTT. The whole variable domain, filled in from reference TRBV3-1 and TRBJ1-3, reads DTAVSQTPKYLVTQMGNDKSIKCEQNLGHDTMYWYKQDSKKFLKIMFSYNNKELIINETVPNRFSPKSPDKAHLNLHINSLELGDSAVYFCASSQANSGNTIYFGEGSWLTVV.

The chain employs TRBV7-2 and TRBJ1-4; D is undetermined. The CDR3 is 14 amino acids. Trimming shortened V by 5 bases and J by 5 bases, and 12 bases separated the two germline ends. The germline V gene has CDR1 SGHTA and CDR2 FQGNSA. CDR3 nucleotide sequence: TGTGCCAGCAGCGTGGGCCAGTTAAATGAAAAACTGTTTTTT. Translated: CASSVGQLNEKLFF.

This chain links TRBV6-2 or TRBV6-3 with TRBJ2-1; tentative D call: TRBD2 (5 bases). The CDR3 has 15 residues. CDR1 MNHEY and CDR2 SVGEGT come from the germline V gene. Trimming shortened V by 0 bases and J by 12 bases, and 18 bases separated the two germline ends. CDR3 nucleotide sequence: TGTGCCAGCAGTTACTCCCCCCTGGAGACCCGGGGGCAGTTCTTC. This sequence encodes CASSYSPLETRGQFF.

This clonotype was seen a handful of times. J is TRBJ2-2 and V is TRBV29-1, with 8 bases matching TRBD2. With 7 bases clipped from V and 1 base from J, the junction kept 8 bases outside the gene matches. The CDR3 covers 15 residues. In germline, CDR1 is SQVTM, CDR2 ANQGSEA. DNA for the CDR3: TGCAGCGGGAGCTTTGCGGGGGGGAACACCGGGGAGCTGTTTTTT. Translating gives CSGSFAGGNTGELFF.

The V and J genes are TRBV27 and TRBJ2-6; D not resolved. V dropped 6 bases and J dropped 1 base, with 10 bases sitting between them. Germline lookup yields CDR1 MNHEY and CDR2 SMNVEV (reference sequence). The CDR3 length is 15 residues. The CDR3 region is CASRLVGSGANVLTF. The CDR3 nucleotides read TGTGCCAGCAGATTGGTAGGATCTGGGGCCAACGTCCTGACTTTC. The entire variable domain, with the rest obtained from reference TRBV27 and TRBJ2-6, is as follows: EAQVTQNPRYLITVTGKKLTVTCSQNMNHEYMSWYRQDPGLGLRQIYYSMNVEVTDKGDVPEGYKVSRKEKRNFPLILESPSPNQTSLYFCASRLVGSGANVLTFGAGSRLTVL.

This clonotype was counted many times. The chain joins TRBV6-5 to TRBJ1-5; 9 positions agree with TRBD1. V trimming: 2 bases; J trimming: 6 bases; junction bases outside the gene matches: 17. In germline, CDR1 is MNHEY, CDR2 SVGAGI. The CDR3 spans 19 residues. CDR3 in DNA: TGTGCCAGCAGTTACGCGGTCCCGGGACAGGGTCGACGTAGTCAGCCCCAGCATTTT. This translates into CASSYAVPGQGRRSQPQHF.

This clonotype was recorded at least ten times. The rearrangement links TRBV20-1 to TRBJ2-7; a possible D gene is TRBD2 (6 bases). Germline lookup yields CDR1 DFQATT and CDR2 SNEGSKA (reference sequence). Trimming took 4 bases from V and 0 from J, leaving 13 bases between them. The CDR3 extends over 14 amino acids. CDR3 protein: CSATRGKGSYEQYF. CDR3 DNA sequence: TGCAGTGCTACCCGGGGGAAGGGCTCCTACGAGCAGTACTTC.

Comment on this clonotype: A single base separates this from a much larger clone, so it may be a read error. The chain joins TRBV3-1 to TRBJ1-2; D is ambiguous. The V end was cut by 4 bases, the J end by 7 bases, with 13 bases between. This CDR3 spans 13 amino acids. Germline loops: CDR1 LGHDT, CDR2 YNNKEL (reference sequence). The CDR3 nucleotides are TGTGCCAGCAGCCGACTGAACAGCCGTGGCTACACCTTC. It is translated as CASSRLNSRGYTF.

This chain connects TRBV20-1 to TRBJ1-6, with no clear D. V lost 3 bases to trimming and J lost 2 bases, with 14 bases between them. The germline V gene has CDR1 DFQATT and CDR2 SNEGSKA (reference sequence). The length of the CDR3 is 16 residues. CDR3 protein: CSARDPQEPYNSPLHF. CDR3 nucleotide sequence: TGCAGTGCTAGGGATCCCCAAGAGCCCTATAATTCACCCCTCCACTTT.

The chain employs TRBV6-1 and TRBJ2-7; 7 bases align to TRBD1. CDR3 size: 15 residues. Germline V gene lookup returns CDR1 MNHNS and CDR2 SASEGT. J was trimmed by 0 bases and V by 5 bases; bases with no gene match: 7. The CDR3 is CASSTTGIFSYEQYF. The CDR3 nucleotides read TGTGCCAGCAGTACGACAGGGATCTTCTCCTACGAGCAGTACTTC.

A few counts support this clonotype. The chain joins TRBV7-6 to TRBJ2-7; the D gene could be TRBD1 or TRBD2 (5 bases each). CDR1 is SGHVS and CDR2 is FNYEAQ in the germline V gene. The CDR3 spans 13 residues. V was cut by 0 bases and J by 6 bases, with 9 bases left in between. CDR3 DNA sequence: TGTGCCAGCAGCTTAGCCTCGGGACCCGAGCAGTACTTC. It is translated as CASSLASGPEQYF.

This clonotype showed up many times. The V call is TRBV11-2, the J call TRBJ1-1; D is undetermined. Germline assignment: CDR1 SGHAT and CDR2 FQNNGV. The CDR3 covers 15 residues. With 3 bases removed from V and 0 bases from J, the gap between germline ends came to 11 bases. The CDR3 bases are TGTGCCAGCAGCTTGGGCTTGATTCTGAACACTGAAGCTTTCTTT. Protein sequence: CASSLGLILNTEAFF. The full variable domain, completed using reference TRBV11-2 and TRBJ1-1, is EAGVAQSPRYKIIEKRQSVAFWCNPISGHATLYWYQQILGQGPKLLIQFQNNGVVDDSQLPKDRFSAERLKGVDSTLKIQPAKLEDSAVYLCASSLGLILNTEAFFGQGTRLTVV.

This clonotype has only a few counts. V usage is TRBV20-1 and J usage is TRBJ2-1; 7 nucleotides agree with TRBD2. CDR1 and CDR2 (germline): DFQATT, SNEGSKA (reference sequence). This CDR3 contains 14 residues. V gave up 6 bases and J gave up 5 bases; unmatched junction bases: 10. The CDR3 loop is CSAGAGNRHNEQFF. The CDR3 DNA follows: TGCAGTGCCGGAGCGGGAAACAGGCACAATGAGCAGTTCTTC.

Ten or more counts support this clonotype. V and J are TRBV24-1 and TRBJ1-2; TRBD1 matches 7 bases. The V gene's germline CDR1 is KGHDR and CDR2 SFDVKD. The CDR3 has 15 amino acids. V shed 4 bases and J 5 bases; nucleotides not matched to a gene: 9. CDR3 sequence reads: CATSDAPGQTYGYTF. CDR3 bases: TGTGCCACCAGTGACGCGCCGGGACAGACGTATGGCTACACCTTC.

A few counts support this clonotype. The CDR3 loop is CATTEGIADSTDTQYF. DNA of the CDR3: TGTGCCACAACAGAGGGCATAGCGGATAGCACAGATACGCAGTATTTT. The J gene is TRBJ2-3, the V gene TRBV2; D possibly corresponds to TRBD2 (6 bases). V dropped 10 bases and J dropped 0 bases, with 20 bases sitting between them. The germline gives CDR1 SNHLY, CDR2 FYNNEI. CDR3 size: 16 residues. Variable domain in full (rest from reference TRBV2 and TRBJ2-3): EPEVTQTPSHQVTQMGQEVILRCVPISNHLYFYWYRQILGQKVEFLVSFYNNEISEKSEIFDDQFSVERPDGSNFTLKIRSTKLEDSAMYFCATTEGIADSTDTQYFGPGTRLTVL.

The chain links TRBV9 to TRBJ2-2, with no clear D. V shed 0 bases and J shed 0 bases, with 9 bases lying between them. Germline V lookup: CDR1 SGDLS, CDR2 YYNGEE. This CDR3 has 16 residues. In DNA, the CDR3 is TGTGCCAGCAGCGTAGGGACGCCTGCGAACACCGGGGAGCTGTTTTTT. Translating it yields CASSVGTPANTGELFF.

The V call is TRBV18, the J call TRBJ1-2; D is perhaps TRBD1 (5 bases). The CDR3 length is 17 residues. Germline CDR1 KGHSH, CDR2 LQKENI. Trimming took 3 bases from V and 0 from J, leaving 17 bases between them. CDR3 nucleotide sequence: TGTGCCAGCTCACCGCAACAGGAGGTGTTAGCTAACTATGGCTACACCTTC. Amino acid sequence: CASSPQQEVLANYGYTF.

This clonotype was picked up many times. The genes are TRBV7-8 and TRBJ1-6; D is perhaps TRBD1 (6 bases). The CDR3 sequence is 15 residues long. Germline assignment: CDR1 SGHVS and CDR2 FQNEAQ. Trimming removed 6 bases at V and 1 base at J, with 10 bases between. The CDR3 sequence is CASSHRESYNSPLHF. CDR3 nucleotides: TGTGCCAGCAGTCACAGGGAATCCTATAATTCACCCCTCCACTTT.

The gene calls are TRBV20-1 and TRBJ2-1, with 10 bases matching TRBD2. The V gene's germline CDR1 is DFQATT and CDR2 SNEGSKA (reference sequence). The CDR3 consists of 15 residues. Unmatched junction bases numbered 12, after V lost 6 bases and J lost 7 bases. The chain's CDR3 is CSATKRLLAGNEQFF. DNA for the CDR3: TGCAGTGCCACGAAGAGGTTACTAGCGGGGAATGAGCAGTTCTTC.

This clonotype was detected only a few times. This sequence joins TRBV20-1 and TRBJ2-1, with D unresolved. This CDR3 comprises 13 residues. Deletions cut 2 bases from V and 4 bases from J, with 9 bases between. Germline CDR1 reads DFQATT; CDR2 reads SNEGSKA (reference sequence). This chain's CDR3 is CSARPLRYNEQFF. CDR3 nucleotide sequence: TGCAGTGCTAGACCCCTTCGATACAATGAGCAGTTCTTC.

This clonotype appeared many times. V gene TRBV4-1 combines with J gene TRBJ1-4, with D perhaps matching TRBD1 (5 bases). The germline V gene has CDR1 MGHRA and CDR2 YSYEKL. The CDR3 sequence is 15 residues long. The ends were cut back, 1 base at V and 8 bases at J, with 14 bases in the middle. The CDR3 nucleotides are TGCGCCAGCAGCCAAGGGACCCGTTGGGGGGAAAAACTGTTTTTT. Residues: CASSQGTRWGEKLFF.

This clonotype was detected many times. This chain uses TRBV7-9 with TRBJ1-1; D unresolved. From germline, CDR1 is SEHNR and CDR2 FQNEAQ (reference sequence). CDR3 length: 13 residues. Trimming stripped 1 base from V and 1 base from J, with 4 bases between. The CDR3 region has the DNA TGTGCCAGCAGCTTAGTACAGAACACTGAAGCTTTCTTT. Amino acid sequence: CASSLVQNTEAFF.

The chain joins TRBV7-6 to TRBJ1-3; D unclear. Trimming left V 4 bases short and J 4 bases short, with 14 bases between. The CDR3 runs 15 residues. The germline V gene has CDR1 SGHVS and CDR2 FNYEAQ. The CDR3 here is CASSSVPFGGNTIYF. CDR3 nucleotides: TGTGCCAGCAGCTCCGTCCCGTTCGGGGGAAACACCATATATTTT.

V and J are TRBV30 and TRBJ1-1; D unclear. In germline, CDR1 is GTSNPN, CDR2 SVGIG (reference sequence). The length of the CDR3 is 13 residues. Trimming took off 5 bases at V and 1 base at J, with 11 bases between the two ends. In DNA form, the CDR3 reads TGTGCCTGGGCCCCGGAGGAGAACACTGAAGCTTTCTTT. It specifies CAWAPEENTEAFF.

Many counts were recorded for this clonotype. CDR3 coding DNA: TGCAGTGCTGGGGGGCTAGCGGGAGGCAAGACCACAGATACGCAGTATTTT. This codes for CSAGGLAGGKTTDTQYF. The chain is built from TRBV20-1 and TRBJ2-3, with 11 positions matching TRBD2. Germline CDR1 reads DFQATT; CDR2 reads SNEGSKA (reference sequence). Unmatched junction bases numbered 12, after V lost 5 bases and J lost 2 bases. This CDR3 is 17 amino acids long.

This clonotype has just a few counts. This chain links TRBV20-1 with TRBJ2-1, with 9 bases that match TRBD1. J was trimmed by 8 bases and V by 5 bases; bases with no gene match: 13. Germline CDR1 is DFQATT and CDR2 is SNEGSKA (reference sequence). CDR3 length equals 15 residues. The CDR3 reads CSAPNPGQGVYEQFF. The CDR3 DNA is TGCAGTGCTCCTAACCCGGGACAGGGTGTCTATGAGCAGTTCTTC.